The 24 T cell receptor beta chains below all came from one sample that was sequenced in a study of blood T cells in healthy people across ages. For the second PCR, which ran for roughly 7 to 11 cycles, a sample-barcoded 5' primer and a J-beta primer mix were used. TCRdb fed the 5' RACE reads into MiXCR, producing one record per CDR3 protein. The table has some 760,000 distinct CDR3 sequences, around 25% seen once. These data also featured in a second study, about T cells of mothers and their children.

The material sequenced was blood. These receptors were collected from a boy aged 5-17 years in good health.

This clonotype was found a few times. The rearrangement uses TRBV6-1 and TRBJ1-1; no reliable D call. Germline CDR1 and CDR2: MNHNS and SASEGT. The CDR3 has 13 amino acids. The ends were cut back, 6 bases at V and 5 bases at J, with 13 bases in the middle. The chain's CDR3 is CASSPPLGTEAFF. The CDR3 DNA follows: TGTGCCAGCAGCCCGCCCCTGGGAACTGAAGCTTTCTTT.

This clonotype was observed a few times. The chain uses TRBV20-1 and TRBJ1-3; 8 nucleotides agree with TRBD1. Germline trimming cut 0 bases from V and 0 bases from J; bases unmatched to any gene: 4. This CDR3 has 16 amino acids. Germline lookup yields CDR1 DFQATT and CDR2 SNEGSKA (reference sequence). Written as DNA, the CDR3 is TGCAGTGCTAGAGATTCCGGACAGGGCTCTGGAAACACCATATATTTT. Translated: CSARDSGQGSGNTIYF.

The chain employs TRBV7-6 and TRBJ2-3, with 11 bases that match TRBD2. This CDR3 is 16 amino acids long. The V segment lost 4 bases and the J segment 5 bases; nucleotides outside the gene matches: 8. Looked up from germline, CDR1 is SGHVS and CDR2 is FNYEAQ. CDR3 region: CASSSQTSGMGDTQYF. The CDR3 DNA reads TGTGCCAGCAGCTCGCAGACTAGCGGGATGGGAGATACGCAGTATTTT.

CDR3 residues: CSARDPGYSDEQYF. The DNA of the CDR3 is TGCAGTGCTAGAGACCCCGGATATTCTGACGAGCAGTACTTC. The chain carries TRBV20-1 and TRBJ2-5; D unresolved. The J call may be mistaken, given a closer DNA end match to TRBJ2-7. The length of the CDR3 is 14 residues. CDR1 is DFQATT and CDR2 is SNEGSKA in the germline V gene (reference sequence).

The J gene is TRBJ2-5, the V gene TRBV20-1, with D perhaps given as TRBD1 or TRBD2 (5 bases each). Trimming removed 2 bases from V and 3 bases from J, with 10 bases in between. Looked up from germline, CDR1 is DFQATT and CDR2 is SNEGSKA (reference sequence). The CDR3 length is 13 residues. The CDR3 DNA reads as TGCAGTGCTAGACCTATGGGGGAAGAGACCCAGTACTTC. Translated, it gives CSARPMGEETQYF.

The gene calls are TRBV30 and TRBJ2-5; 11 bases align to TRBD2. Unmatched junction bases numbered 12, after V lost 4 bases and J lost 11 bases. This CDR3 spans 14 amino acids. Germline CDR1 is GTSNPN and CDR2 is SVGIG (reference sequence). CDR3 DNA sequence: TGTGCCTGGACCAAACTAGCGGGAGAAGGGGCGCAGTACTTC. It translates to CAWTKLAGEGAQYF.

This clonotype turned up a few times. The CDR3 coding sequence is TGTGCCAGCAGCCCCTCGAGACAGGGGATACTCGAGCAGTACTTC. It codes for CASSPSRQGILEQYF. The chain links TRBV7-6 to TRBJ2-5; 8 bases are a match to TRBD1. The DNA end favors TRBJ2-7, so the J call may be wrong. The CDR3 is 15 residues long. Germline V lookup: CDR1 SGHVS, CDR2 FNYEAQ.

There are a few counts of this clonotype. The DNA of the CDR3 is TGCGCCATTTCCCTGACAGGGAAAGTTTACAATGAGCAGTTCTTC. Protein product: CAISLTGKVYNEQFF. The genes are TRBV10-2 and TRBJ2-1; the match to TRBD1 covers 7 bases. This CDR3 is 15 amino acids long. The ends lost 10 bases at V and 4 bases at J; junction bases unmatched: 13. Germline values: CDR1 WSHSY, CDR2 SAAADI.

This clonotype has a handful of counts. This rearrangement joins TRBV29-1 to TRBJ2-1; 9 bases match TRBD2. Germline CDR1 is SQVTM and CDR2 is ANQGSEA. V gave up 1 base and J gave up 15 bases; unmatched junction bases: 4. The CDR3 is made up of 11 amino acids. The CDR3, as DNA: TGCAGCGTTGAAGGGCTAGCGGGGAGGTTCTTC. Protein sequence: CSVEGLAGRFF.

This clonotype has more than one count but fewer than ten. The chain recombines TRBV3-1 with TRBJ1-2, with 7 bases that match TRBD1. The CDR3 is made up of 18 amino acids. Germline lookup yields CDR1 LGHDT and CDR2 YNNKEL (reference sequence). The ends lost 4 bases at V and 4 bases at J; junction bases unmatched: 18. The CDR3 loop is CASSPGPLRTGVRYGYTF. CDR3 in DNA: TGTGCCAGCAGCCCGGGGCCTCTAAGGACAGGAGTTCGCTATGGCTACACCTTC.

This clonotype was counted between two and nine times. The chain recombines TRBV3-1 with TRBJ1-4; possibly TRBD1 for D (5 bases). This CDR3 has 16 amino acids. Germline V lookup: CDR1 LGHDT, CDR2 YNNKEL (reference sequence). Trimming pared 3 bases from V and 2 bases from J, leaving 13 bases between. The CDR3 DNA reads TGTGCCAGCAGCCATAAACAGGAGGGGACTAATGAAAAACTGTTTTTT. Translation: CASSHKQEGTNEKLFF.

This chain connects TRBV20-1 to TRBJ2-5; D unclear. The assigned J gene may be wrong: the sequence end matches TRBJ2-1 better. Germline V gives CDR1 DFQATT, CDR2 SNEGSKA (reference sequence). This CDR3 is built from 17 residues. The CDR3 sequence is CSARDPLMTLRANEQFF. The CDR3 DNA is TGCAGTGCTAGAGATCCCCTTATGACATTACGCGCGAATGAGCAGTTCTTC.

This clonotype was counted many times. The V and J genes are TRBV6-6 and TRBJ2-5; no firm D call. This CDR3 is built from 12 residues. Germline CDR1 reads MNHNY; CDR2 reads SVGAGI (reference sequence). Trimming took 0 bases from V and 1 from J, leaving 0 bases between them. The CDR3 nucleotides are TGTGCCAGCAGTTACTCCCAAGAGACCCAGTACTTC. It specifies CASSYSQETQYF.

This clonotype showed up just once. The chain uses TRBV10-3 and TRBJ2-3; D is possibly TRBD1 or TRBD2 (5 bases each). CDR1 ENHRY and CDR2 SYGVKD come from the germline V gene. V lost 0 bases to trimming and J lost 2 bases, with 9 bases between them. This CDR3 region has 15 residues. The DNA for the CDR3 is TGTGCCATCAGTGAGTCCCCGGGGACCACAGATACGCAGTATTTT. This codes for CAISESPGTTDTQYF.

This chain uses TRBV6-5 with TRBJ2-7, with D possibly TRBD1 on 5 matching bases. V lost 1 base and J 5 bases, leaving 9 bases between the germline ends. The CDR3 totals 13 residues. CDR1 is MNHEY, CDR2 SVGAGI, per germline. DNA for the CDR3: TGTGCCAGCAGTTACTTACAGGACCACGAGCAGTACTTC. Amino acids: CASSYLQDHEQYF.

This clonotype was found many times. The chain has TRBV12-3 or TRBV12-4 and TRBJ2-5, with D uncertain. This CDR3 has 14 residues. V lost 3 bases and J 0 bases, leaving 8 bases between the germline ends. The CDR3 reads CASSFLGNQETQYF. The CDR3 bases are TGTGCCAGCAGTTTTTTGGGAAACCAAGAGACCCAGTACTTC.

About this clonotype itself: One junction end disagrees with the germline gene, perhaps due to a read error. The chain recombines TRBV7-2 with TRBJ2-7, with unresolved D. CDR3 length equals 14 residues. Germline V lookup: CDR1 SGHTA, CDR2 FQGNSA. The CDR3 DNA sequence: TGTGCCAGCAGCTTAGGTCGAAGCTCCTACAAGCAGTACTTC. This encodes CASSLGRSSYKQYF.

This clonotype was observed a handful of times. This chain uses TRBV7-6 with TRBJ2-2; D tentatively reads TRBD1 or TRBD2 (5 bases each). CDR3 length: 15 residues. Germline lookup yields CDR1 SGHVS and CDR2 FNYEAQ. The V gene lost 5 bases and the J gene lost 5 bases, with 15 bases spanning the gap. The CDR3 reads CASSPPGTATGELFF. CDR3 bases: TGTGCCAGCAGCCCCCCCGGGACCGCGACCGGGGAGCTGTTTTTT.

The CDR3 DNA reads as TGTGCCAGCAGCCAAGGTGATTGGACTAGCGGTTACGAGCAGTACTTC. Translating gives CASSQGDWTSGYEQYF. The V and J genes are TRBV3-1 and TRBJ2-7; TRBD2 matches at 10 bases. This CDR3 region has 16 residues. Germline CDR1 is LGHDT and CDR2 is YNNKEL (reference sequence). The ends lost 1 base at V and 4 bases at J; junction bases unmatched: 7.

This chain joins TRBV6-6 and TRBJ1-5; a weak D match, TRBD1 (6 bases). Germline assignment: CDR1 MNHNY and CDR2 SVGAGI (reference sequence). There are 14 residues in the CDR3. Between the trimmed V and J ends, which lost 7 bases and 7 bases, there was a span of 17 bases. The CDR3 DNA is TGTGCCAGCATGGTTCAGGGGTTTGAACAGCCCCAGCATTTT. Translating it yields CASMVQGFEQPQHF.

This clonotype was found a few times. The V and J genes are TRBV5-6 and TRBJ2-1, with 8 bases identical to TRBD2. TRBJ2-5 explains the end of the DNA better; the J call may be wrong. Germline values: CDR1 SGHDT, CDR2 YYEEEE. The CDR3 is made up of 16 amino acids. The CDR3 region is CASSLKVAGTRETQYF. The CDR3 DNA follows: TGTGCCAGCAGCTTGAAGGTAGCGGGGACCCGGGAGACCCAGTACTTC.

The table lists this clonotype with a few counts. The CDR3 region is CASSLFQGGDTEAFF. CDR3 nucleotide sequence: TGTGCCAGCAGCTTATTCCAGGGGGGGGACACTGAAGCTTTCTTT. V is TRBV7-2 and J is TRBJ1-1; 7 bases fit TRBD1. V shed 2 bases, J shed 3 bases, and the junction held 6 bases outside the gene matches. The CDR3 has 15 amino acids. Germline V CDR1 and CDR2: SGHTA, FQGNSA.

This clonotype has just one count. This chain uses TRBV5-1 with TRBJ2-1; 8 bases line up with TRBD2. This CDR3 comprises 16 residues. The germline gives CDR1 SGHRS, CDR2 YFSETQ. Trimming took 7 bases from V and 2 from J; bases not matched to a gene: 11. The CDR3 DNA is TGCGCCAGCTACGATAATCCTAGCGGGCCCTACAATGAGCAGTTCTTC. Protein: CASYDNPSGPYNEQFF.

This chain joins TRBV7-6 and TRBJ1-1; tentative D call: TRBD1 (6 bases). The CDR3 loop spans 15 amino acids. With 2 bases removed from V and 2 bases from J, the gap between germline ends came to 12 bases. Germline lookup yields CDR1 SGHVS and CDR2 FNYEAQ. The CDR3 spells CASSLPRGGNTEAFF. The DNA for the CDR3 is TGTGCCAGCAGCTTACCCAGGGGCGGTAACACTGAAGCTTTCTTT. Looking up the rest from reference TRBV7-6 and TRBJ1-1 gives the full variable domain: GAGVSQSPRYKVTKRGQDVALRCDPISGHVSLYWYRQALGQGPEFLTYFNYEAQQDKSGLPNDRFSAERPEGSISTLTIQRTEQRDSAMYRCASSLPRGGNTEAFFGQGTRLTVV.